This T cell receptor beta chain came from a study of shared clonotypes between healthy human individuals. Assay used: immunoSEQ multiplex PCR; TCRdb lists only in-frame clones, some missing. The sample lists 2 million to 2.5 million clones; 80% to 95% were seen once. Germline V gene sequence: CDR1 SGHRS, CDR2 YFSETQ. The CDR3 is 14 amino acids. V trimming: 1 base; J trimming: 12 bases; junction bases outside the gene matches: 8. The sequenced sample was naive CD4+ T cells from PBMCs. Stated subset: CD45RA+ positively selected. The chain is built from TRBV5-1 and TRBJ2-7, with 12 bases matching TRBD2. The sequence derives from a young man in good health. Some clones in this sample may be carry-over from other donors' samples. CDR3 residues: CASSLILAGGNPYF. In DNA, the CDR3 is TGCGCCAGCAGCTTGATACTAGCGGGAGGAAATCCGTACTTC.